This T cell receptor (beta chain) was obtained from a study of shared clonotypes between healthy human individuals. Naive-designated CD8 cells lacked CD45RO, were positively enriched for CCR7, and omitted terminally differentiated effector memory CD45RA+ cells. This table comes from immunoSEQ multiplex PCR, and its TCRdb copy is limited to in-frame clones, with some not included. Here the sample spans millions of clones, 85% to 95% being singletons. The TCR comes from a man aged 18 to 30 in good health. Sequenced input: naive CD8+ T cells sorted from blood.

CDR3: CALGGRAYEQYF. The CDR3, as DNA: TGTGCCCTGGGGGGCCGAGCCTACGAGCAGTACTTC. V usage is TRBV30 and J usage is TRBJ2-7; either TRBD1 or TRBD2 may fit D (6 bases each). Trimming removed 8 bases from V and 2 bases from J, with 13 bases in between. The germline gives CDR1 GTSNPN, CDR2 SVGIG (reference sequence). This CDR3 is built from 12 residues.